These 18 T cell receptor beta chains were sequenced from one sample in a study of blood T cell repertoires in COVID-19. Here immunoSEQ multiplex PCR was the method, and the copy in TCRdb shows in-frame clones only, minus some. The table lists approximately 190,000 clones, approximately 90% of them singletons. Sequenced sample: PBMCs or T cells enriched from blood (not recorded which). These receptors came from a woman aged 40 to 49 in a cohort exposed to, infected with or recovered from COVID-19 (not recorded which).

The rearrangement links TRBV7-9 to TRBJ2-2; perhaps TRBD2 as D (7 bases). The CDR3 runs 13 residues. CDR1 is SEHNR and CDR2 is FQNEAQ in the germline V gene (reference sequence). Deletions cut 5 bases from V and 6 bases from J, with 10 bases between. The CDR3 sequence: CASSGGAPGELFF. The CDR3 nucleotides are TGTGCCAGCAGCGGGGGGGCCCCCGGGGAGCTGTTTTTT.

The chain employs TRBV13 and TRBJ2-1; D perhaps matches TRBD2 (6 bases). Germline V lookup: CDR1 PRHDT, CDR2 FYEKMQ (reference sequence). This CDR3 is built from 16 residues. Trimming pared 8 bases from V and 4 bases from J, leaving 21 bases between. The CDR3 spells CASRLGGTLSYNEQFF. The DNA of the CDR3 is TGTGCCAGCCGCCTTGGCGGGACTCTTTCGTACAATGAGCAGTTCTTC.

In nucleotides, the CDR3 is TGTGCCAGTAGTATGTCAGGGCCGTTGGGAAACACCATATATTTT. Translated: CASSMSGPLGNTIYF. The chain recombines TRBV19 with TRBJ1-3, with D possibly being TRBD1 (5 bases). With 3 bases removed from V and 4 bases from J, the gap between germline ends came to 13 bases. The germline V gene has CDR1 LNHDA and CDR2 SQIVND (reference sequence). The CDR3 has 15 residues.

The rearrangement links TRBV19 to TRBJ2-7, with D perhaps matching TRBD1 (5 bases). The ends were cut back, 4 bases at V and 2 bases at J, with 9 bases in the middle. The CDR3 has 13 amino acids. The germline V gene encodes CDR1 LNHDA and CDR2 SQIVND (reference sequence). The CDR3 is CASSRTHTYEQYF. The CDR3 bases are TGTGCCAGTAGTAGGACACATACCTACGAGCAGTACTTC.

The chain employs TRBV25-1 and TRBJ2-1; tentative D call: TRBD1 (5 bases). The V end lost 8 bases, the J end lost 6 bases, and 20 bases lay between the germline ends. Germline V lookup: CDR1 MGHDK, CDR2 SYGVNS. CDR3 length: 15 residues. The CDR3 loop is CASPPRQGPFNEQFF. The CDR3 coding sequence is TGTGCCAGCCCCCCCCGGCAGGGCCCATTCAATGAGCAGTTCTTC.

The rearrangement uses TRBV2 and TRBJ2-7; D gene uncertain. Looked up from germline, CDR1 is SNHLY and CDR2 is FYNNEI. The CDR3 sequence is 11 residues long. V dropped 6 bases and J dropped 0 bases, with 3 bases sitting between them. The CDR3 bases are TGTGCCAGCAGGCGCTCCTACGAGCAGTACTTC. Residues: CASRRSYEQYF.

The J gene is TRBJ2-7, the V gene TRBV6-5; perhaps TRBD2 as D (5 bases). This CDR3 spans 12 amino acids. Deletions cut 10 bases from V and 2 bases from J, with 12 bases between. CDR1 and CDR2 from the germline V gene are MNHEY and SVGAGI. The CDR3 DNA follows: TGTGCCATCCCTCGAGGGCCCTACGAGCAGTACTTC. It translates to CAIPRGPYEQYF.

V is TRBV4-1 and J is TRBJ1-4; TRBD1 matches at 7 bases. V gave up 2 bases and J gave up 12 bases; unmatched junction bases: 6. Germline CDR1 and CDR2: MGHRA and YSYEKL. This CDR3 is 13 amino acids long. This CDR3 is CASSQTDRAELFF. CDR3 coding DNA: TGCGCCAGCAGCCAAACCGACAGGGCAGAACTGTTTTTT.

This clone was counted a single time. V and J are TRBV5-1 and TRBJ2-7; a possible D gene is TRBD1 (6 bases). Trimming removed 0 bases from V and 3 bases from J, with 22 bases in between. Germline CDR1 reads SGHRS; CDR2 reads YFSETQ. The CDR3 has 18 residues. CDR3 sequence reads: CASSLAASRGTRGYEQYF. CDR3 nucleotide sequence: TGCGCCAGCAGCTTGGCCGCGAGTAGAGGGACAAGAGGCTACGAGCAGTACTTC.

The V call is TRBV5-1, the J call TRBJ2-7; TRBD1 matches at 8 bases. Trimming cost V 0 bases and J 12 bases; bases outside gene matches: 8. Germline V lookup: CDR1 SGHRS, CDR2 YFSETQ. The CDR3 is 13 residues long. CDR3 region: CASSLETGGWGYF. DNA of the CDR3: TGCGCCAGCAGCTTGGAAACAGGGGGTTGGGGGTACTTC.

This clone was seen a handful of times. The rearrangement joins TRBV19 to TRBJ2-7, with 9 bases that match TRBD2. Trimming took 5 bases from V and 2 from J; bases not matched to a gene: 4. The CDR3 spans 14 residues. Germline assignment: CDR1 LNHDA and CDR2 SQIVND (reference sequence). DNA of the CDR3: TGTGCCAGTAGTCCTAGCGGGGTACCCTACGAGCAGTACTTC. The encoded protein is CASSPSGVPYEQYF.

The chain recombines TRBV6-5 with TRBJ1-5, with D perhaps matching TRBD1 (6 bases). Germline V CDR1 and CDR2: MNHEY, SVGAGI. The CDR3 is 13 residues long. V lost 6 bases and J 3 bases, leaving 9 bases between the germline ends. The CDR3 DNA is TGTGCCAGCAGAACAGGGTACAATCAGCCCCAGCATTTT. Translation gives CASRTGYNQPQHF.

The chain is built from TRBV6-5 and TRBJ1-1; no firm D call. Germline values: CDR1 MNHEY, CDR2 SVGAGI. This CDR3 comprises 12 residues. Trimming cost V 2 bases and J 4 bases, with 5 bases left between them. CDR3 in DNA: TGTGCCAGCAGTTACCCCATCACTGAAGCTTTCTTT. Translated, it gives CASSYPITEAFF.

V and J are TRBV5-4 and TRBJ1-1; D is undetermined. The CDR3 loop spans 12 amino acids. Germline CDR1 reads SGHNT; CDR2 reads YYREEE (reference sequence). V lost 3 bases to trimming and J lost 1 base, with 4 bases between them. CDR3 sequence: CASSYRNTEAFF. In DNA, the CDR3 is TGTGCCAGCAGCTACAGGAACACTGAAGCTTTCTTT.

CDR3 in DNA: TGTGCCAGCAGCCCCCGTACTAGCGGGGACGGGGAGACCCAGTACTTC. Amino acid sequence: CASSPRTSGDGETQYF. This chain connects TRBV7-9 to TRBJ2-5; TRBD2 matches 10 bases. The CDR3 loop spans 16 amino acids. V shed 5 bases, J shed 5 bases, and the junction held 11 bases outside the gene matches. Germline lookup yields CDR1 SEHNR and CDR2 FQNEAQ (reference sequence).

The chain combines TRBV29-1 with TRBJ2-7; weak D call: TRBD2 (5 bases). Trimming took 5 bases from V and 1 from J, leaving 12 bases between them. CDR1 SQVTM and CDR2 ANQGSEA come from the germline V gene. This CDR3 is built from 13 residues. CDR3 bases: TGCAGCGTTAGGGCAGCGGCATCCTACGAGCAGTACTTC. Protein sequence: CSVRAAASYEQYF.

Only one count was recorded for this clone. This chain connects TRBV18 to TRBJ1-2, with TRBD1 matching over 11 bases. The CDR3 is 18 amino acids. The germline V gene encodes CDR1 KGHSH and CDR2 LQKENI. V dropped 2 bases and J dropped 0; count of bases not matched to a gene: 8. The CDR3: CASSPSGQGAAANYGYTF. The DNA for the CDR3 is TGTGCCAGCTCACCAAGCGGACAGGGGGCCGCAGCTAACTATGGCTACACCTTC.

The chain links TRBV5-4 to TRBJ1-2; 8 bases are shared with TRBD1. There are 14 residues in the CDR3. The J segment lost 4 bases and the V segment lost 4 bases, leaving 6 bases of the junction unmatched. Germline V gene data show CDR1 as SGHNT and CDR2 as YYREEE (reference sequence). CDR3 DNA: TGTGCCAGCAGCGCGGGACAGGAGGGCTATGGCTACACCTTC. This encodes CASSAGQEGYGYTF.